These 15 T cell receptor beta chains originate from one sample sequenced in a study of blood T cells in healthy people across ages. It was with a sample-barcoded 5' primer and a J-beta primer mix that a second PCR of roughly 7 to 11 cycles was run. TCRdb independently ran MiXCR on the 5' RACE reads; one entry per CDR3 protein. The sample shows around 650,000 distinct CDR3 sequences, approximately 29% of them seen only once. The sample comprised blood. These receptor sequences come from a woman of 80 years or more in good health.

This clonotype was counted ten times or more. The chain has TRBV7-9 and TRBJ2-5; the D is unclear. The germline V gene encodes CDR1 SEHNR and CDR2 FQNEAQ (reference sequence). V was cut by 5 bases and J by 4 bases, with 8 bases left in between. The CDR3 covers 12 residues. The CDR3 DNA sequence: TGTGCCAGCAGCCCGCCTTCAGAGACCCAGTACTTC. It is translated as CASSPPSETQYF.

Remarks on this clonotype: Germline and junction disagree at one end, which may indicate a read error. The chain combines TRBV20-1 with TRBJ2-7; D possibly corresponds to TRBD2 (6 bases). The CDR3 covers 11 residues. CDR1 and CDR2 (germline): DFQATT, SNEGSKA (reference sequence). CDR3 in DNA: TGCAGTGCTGGGACTTTCTACGGGCAGTACTTC. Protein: CSAGTFYGQYF.

CDR3 DNA sequence: TGTGCCAGCAGCGTAGAGGACGATAGCAATCAGCCCCAGCATTTT. As protein: CASSVEDDSNQPQHF. The V and J genes are TRBV9 and TRBJ1-5; D is ambiguous. Germline-derived CDR1 and CDR2 are SGDLS and YYNGEE. Deletions cut 0 bases from V and 0 bases from J, with 7 bases between. The CDR3 covers 15 residues.

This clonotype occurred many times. The CDR3 is CSARDWGETQYF. Here the CDR3 DNA reads TGCAGTGCTAGAGATTGGGGTGAAACCCAGTACTTC. The V call is TRBV20-1, the J call TRBJ2-5, with D unresolved. This CDR3 has 12 residues. The V gene lost 0 bases and the J gene lost 8 bases, with 10 bases spanning the gap. The V gene's germline CDR1 is DFQATT and CDR2 SNEGSKA (reference sequence).

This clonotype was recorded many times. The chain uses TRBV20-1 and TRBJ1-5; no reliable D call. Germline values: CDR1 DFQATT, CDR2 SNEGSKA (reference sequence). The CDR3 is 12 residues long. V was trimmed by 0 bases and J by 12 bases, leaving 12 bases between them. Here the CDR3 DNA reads TGCAGTGCTAGAGATCCTGCCTGGGGCCAGCATTTT. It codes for CSARDPAWGQHF.

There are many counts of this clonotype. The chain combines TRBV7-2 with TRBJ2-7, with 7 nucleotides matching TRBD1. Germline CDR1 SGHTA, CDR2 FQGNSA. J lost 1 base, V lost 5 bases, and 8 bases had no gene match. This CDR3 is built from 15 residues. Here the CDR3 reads CASSITGERSYEQYF. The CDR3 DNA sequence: TGTGCCAGCAGCATAACAGGGGAACGGTCCTACGAGCAGTACTTC.

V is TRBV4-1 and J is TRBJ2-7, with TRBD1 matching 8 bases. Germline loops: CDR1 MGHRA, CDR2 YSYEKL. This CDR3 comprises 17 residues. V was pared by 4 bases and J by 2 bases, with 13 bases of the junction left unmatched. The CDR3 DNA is TGCGCCAGCAGCCTAACAATTCCGGGACAGGATCCCTACGAGCAGTACTTC. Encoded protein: CASSLTIPGQDPYEQYF.

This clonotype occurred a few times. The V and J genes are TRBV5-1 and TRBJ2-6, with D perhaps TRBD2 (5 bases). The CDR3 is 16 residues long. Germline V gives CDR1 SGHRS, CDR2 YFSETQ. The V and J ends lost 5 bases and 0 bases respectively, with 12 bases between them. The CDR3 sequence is CASSDGLSSGANVLTF. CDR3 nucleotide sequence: TGCGCCAGCAGTGATGGACTGAGCTCTGGGGCCAACGTCCTGACTTTC.

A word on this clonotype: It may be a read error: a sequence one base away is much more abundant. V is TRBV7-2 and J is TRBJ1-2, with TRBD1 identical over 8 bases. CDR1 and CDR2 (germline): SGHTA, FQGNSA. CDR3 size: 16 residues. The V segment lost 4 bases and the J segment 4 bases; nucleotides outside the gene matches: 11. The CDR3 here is CASSSRTGKVGYGYTF. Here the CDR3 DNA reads TGTGCCAGCAGCTCCCGGACAGGGAAAGTCGGCTATGGCTACACCTTC.

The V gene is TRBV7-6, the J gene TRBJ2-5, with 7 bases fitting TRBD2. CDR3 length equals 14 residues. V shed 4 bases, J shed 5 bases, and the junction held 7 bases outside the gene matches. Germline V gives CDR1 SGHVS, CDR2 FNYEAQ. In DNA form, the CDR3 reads TGTGCCAGCAGCTCTCGAGCGGGGCCGGAGACCCAGTACTTC. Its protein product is CASSSRAGPETQYF.

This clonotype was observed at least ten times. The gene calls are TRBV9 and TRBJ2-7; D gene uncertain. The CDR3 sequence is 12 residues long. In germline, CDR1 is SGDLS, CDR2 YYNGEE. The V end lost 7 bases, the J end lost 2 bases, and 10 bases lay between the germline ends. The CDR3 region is CASGDGTYEQYF. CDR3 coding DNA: TGTGCCAGCGGAGACGGCACCTACGAGCAGTACTTC. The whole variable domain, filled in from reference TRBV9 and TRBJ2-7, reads DSGVTQTPKHLITATGQRVTLRCSPRSGDLSVYWYQQSLDQGLQFLIQYYNGEERAKGNILERFSAQQFPDLHSELNLSSLELGDSALYFCASGDGTYEQYFGPGTRLTVT.

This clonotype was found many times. The CDR3 sequence: CASSSRTGPDTQYF. The CDR3 DNA reads as TGTGCCAGCAGCTCCCGGACAGGGCCAGATACGCAGTATTTT. The chain has TRBV7-9 and TRBJ2-3, with 8 bases fitting TRBD1. From germline, CDR1 is SEHNR and CDR2 FQNEAQ (reference sequence). V shed 4 bases, J shed 4 bases, and the junction held 4 bases outside the gene matches. This CDR3 has 14 amino acids.

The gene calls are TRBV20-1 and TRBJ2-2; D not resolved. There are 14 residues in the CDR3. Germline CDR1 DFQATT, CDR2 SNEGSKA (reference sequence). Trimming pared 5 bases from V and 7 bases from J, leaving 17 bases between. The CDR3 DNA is TGCAGTGCTGCCCTGGTTAGTGTCAACGGGGAGCTGTTTTTT. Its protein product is CSAALVSVNGELFF.

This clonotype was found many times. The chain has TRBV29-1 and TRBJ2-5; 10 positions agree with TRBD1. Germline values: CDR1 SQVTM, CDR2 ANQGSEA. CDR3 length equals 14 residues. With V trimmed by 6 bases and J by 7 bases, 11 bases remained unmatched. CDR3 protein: CSVDPGQGFGTQYF. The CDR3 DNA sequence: TGCAGCGTGGACCCGGGACAGGGGTTTGGGACCCAGTACTTC. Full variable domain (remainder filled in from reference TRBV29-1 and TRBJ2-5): SAVISQKPSRDICQRGTSLTIQCQVDSQVTMMFWYRQQPGQSLTLIATANQGSEATYESGFVIDKFPISRPNLTFSTLTVSNMSPEDSSIYLCSVDPGQGFGTQYFGPGTRLLVL.

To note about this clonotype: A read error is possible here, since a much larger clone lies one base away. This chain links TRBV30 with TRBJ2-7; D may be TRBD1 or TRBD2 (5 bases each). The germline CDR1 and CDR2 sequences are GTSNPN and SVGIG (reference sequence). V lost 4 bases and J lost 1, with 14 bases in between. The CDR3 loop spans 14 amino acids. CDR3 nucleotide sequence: TGTGCCTGGACCTTTGGGGACGCGTCCTACGAGCAGTACTTC. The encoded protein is CAWTFGDASYEQYF.